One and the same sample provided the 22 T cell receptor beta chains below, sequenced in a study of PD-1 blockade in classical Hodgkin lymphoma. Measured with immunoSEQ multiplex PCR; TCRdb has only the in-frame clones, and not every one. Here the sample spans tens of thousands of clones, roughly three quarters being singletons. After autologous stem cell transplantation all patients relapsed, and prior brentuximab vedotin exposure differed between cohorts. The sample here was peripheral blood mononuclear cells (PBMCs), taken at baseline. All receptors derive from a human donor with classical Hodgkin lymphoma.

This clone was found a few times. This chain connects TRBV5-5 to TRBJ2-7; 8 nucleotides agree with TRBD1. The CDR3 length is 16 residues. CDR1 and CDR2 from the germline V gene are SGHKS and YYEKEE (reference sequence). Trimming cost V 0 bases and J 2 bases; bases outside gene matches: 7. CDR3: CASSLEPGQVAYEQYF. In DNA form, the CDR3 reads TGTGCCAGCAGCTTGGAACCGGGACAGGTGGCCTACGAGCAGTACTTC.

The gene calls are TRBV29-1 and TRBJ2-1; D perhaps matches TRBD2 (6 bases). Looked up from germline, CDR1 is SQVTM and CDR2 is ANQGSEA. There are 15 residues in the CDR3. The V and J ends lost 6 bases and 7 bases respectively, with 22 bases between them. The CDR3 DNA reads TGCAGCGTGACGCGGGACCCCCCTACCCTTAATGAGCAGTTCTTC. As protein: CSVTRDPPTLNEQFF.

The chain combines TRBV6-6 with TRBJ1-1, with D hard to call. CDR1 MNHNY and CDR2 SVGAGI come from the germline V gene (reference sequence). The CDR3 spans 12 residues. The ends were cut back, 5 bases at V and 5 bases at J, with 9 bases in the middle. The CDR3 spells CASSLIGTEAFF. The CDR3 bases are TGTGCCAGCAGTCTAATAGGTACTGAAGCTTTCTTT.

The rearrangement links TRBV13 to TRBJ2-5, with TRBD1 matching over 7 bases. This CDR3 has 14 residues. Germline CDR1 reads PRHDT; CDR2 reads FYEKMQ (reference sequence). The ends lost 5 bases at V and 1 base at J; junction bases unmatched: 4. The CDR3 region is CASSTRQGQETQYF. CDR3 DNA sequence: TGTGCCAGCAGCACCCGACAGGGCCAAGAGACCCAGTACTTC. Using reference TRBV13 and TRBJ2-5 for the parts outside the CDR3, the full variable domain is AAGVIQSPRHLIKEKRETATLKCYPIPRHDTVYWYQQGPGQDPQFLISFYEKMQSDKGSIPDRFSAQQFSDYHSELNMSSLELGDSALYFCASSTRQGQETQYFGPGTRLLVL.

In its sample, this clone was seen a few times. The CDR3 protein is CASSDWTGGNEQYF. Here the CDR3 DNA reads TGTGCCAGCAGTGACTGGACAGGGGGCAACGAGCAGTACTTC. The chain employs TRBV6-1 and TRBJ2-7, with 11 bases matching TRBD1. The CDR3 consists of 14 residues. Per the germline V gene, CDR1 is MNHNS and CDR2 is SASEGT. With 3 bases clipped from V and 5 bases from J, the junction kept 3 bases outside the gene matches.

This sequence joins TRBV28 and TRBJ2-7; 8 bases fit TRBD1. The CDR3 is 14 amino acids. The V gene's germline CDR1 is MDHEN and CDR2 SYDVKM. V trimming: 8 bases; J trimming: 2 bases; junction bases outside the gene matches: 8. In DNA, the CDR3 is TGTGCCAGCGGGAGGACAGGGTCCCCCTACGAGCAGTACTTC. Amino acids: CASGRTGSPYEQYF.

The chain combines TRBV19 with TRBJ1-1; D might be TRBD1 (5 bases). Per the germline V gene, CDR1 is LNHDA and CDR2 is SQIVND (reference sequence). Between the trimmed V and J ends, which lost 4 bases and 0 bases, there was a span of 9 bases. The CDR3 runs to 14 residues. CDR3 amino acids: CASSTTGMNTEAFF. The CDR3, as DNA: TGTGCCAGTAGTACCACAGGCATGAACACTGAAGCTTTCTTT.

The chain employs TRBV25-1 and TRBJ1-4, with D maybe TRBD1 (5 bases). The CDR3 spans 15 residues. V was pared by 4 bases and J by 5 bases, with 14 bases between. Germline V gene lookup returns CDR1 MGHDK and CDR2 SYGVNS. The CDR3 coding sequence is TGTGCCAGCAGTGCCCCGGGACGGGGGAATGAAAAACTGTTTTTT. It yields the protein CASSAPGRGNEKLFF.

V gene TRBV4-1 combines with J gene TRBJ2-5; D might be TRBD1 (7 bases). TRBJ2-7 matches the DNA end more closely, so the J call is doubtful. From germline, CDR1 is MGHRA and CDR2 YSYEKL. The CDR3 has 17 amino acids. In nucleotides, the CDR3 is TGCGCCAGCAGCCAAGATAGAGTGGGCAGGGGGAGGTACGAGCAGTACTTC. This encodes CASSQDRVGRGRYEQYF.

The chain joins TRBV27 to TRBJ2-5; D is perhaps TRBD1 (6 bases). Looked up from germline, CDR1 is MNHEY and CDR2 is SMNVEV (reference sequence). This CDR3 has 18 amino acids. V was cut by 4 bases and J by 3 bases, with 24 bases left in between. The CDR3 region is CASSSNTQQGRGKETQYF. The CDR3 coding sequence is TGTGCCAGCAGTTCTAACACTCAACAGGGTAGGGGGAAAGAGACCCAGTACTTC.

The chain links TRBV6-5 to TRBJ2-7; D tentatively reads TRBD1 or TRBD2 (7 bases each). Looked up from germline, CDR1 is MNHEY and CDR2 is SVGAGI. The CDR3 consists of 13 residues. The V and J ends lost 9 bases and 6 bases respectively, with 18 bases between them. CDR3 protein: CASRQGGLGEQYF. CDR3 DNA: TGTGCCAGTAGACAGGGAGGGCTGGGCGAGCAGTACTTC.

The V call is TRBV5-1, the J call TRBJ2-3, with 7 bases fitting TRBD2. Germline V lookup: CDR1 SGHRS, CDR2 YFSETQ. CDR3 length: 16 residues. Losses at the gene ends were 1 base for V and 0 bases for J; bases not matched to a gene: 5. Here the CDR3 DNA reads TGCGCCAGCAGCTTGAGGCTAGCGGTTAGCACAGATACGCAGTATTTT. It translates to CASSLRLAVSTDTQYF.

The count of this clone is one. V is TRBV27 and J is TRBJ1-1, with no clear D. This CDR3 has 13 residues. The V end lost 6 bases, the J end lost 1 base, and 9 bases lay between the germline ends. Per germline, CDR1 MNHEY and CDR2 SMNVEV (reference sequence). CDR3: CASRFRTNTEAFF. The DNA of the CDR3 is TGTGCCAGCAGATTCCGGACGAACACTGAAGCTTTCTTT.

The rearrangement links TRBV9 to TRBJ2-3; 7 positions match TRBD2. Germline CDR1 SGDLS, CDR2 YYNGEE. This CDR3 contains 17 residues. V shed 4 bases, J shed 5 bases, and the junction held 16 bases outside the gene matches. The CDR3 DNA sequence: TGTGCCAGCAGCCCCCATGTAGGGCTAGCGGTAGAAGATACGCAGTATTTT. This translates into CASSPHVGLAVEDTQYF.

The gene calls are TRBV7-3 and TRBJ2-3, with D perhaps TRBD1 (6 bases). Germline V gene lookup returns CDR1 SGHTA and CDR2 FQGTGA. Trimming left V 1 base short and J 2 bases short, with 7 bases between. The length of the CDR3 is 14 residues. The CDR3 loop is CASSLRGPTDTQYF. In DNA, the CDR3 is TGTGCCAGCAGCTTAAGGGGGCCCACAGATACGCAGTATTTT.

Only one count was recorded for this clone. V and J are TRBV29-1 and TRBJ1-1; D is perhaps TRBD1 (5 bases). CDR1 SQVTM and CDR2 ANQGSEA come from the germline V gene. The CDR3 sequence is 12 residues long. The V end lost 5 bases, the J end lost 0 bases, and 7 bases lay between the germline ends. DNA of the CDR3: TGCAGCGTTCACAGGTTGAACACTGAAGCTTTCTTT. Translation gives CSVHRLNTEAFF.

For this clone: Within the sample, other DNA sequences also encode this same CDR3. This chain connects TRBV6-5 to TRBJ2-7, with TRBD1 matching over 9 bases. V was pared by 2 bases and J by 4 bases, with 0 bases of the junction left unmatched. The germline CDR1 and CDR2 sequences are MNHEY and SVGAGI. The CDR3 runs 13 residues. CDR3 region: CASSYGTGYEQYF. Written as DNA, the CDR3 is TGTGCCAGCAGTTACGGGACAGGGTACGAGCAGTACTTC.

The DNA for the CDR3 is TGTGCCAGCAGCCCCCGAGGGGCAGGGGGAGCTCGGGAGCAGTACTTC. Residues: CASSPRGAGGAREQYF. The V call is TRBV9, the J call TRBJ2-7; 7 nucleotides agree with TRBD1. This CDR3 contains 16 residues. Germline V gene sequence: CDR1 SGDLS, CDR2 YYNGEE. J gave up 7 bases and V 4 bases, and 17 bases lay outside the gene matches.

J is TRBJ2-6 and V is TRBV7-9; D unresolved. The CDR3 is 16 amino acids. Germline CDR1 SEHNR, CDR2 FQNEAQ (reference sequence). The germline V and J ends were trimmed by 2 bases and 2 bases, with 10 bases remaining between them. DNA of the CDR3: TGTGCCAGCAGCTTAAGTGGTATCCCTGGGGCCAACGTCCTGACTTTC. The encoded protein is CASSLSGIPGANVLTF.

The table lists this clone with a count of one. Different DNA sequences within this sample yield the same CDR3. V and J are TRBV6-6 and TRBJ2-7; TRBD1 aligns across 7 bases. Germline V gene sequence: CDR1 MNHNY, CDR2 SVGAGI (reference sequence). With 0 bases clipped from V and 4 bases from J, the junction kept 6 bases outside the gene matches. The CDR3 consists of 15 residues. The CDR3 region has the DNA TGTGCCAGCAGTTACTCGCTCGGCAGGGGGTACGAGCAGTACTTC. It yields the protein CASSYSLGRGYEQYF.

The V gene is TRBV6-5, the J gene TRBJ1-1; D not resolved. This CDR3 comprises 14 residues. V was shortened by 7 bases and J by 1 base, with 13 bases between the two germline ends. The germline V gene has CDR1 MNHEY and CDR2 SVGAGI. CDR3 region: CASTTITRNTEAFF. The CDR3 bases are TGTGCCAGCACCACCATTACTAGGAACACTGAAGCTTTCTTT.

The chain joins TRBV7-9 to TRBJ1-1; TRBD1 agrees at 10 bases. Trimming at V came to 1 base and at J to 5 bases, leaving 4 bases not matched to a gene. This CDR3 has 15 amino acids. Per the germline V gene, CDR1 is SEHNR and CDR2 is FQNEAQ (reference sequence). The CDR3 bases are TGTGCCAGCAGCTTAGTGACAGGGGGCAGGACTGAAGCTTTCTTT. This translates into CASSLVTGGRTEAFF.